The T cell receptor beta chain under discussion was sequenced for a study of cytomegalovirus exposure and HLA in healthy donors. Study details: Previous work identified roughly 120 million unique TCR beta sequences from about 179 million T cells.

Points on this clone: Its target is not known.

Overall study findings and caveats: On later analysis, the bulk of CMV-associated TCR beta chains appeared to be HLA-restricted. Owing to their indistinguishability, certain V segments, notably TRBV6-2 and TRBV6-3, were excluded.

Looked up from germline, CDR1 is MNHNY and CDR2 is SVGAGI (reference sequence). With 4 bases removed from V and 5 bases from J, the gap between germline ends came to 11 bases. The CDR3 is 13 residues long. Primers for the PCR totalled 60 Vbeta and 13 Jbeta. Here immunoSEQ multiplex PCR was the method, and the copy in TCRdb shows in-frame clones only, minus some. This repertoire shows approximately 110,000 clones, under 85% found once; its top ten account for around 4.9%. The TCR originated in a man under 40 in good health and CMV-seropositive. The sequencing sample was made of PBMCs. The V call is TRBV6-6, the J call TRBJ1-1, with D possibly TRBD1 on 5 matching bases. CDR3 protein: CASSLSRGTEAFF. CDR3 nucleotides: TGTGCCAGCAGTTTATCTAGGGGTACTGAAGCTTTCTTT.